Listed below are T cell receptor beta chains from one sample, sequenced in a study of cytomegalovirus exposure and HLA in healthy donors. TCRdb's table, derived via immunoSEQ multiplex PCR, lists solely in-frame clones and lacks some. The data contain around 120,000 clones, 75% to 85% of them seen just once; the ten biggest clones take up about 8.3%. The sequencing sample was made of PBMCs. The source is a woman aged 45-65 years in good health and CMV-seropositive. Each CDR3 is given with its conserved first and last residue. Fields, in order: clone size, V gene, D gene, J gene, CDR3 DNA, CDR3 protein. D genes are given only for firm matches. Clone size appears in some rows only: once, few, many, or a class for an expanded clone.

>.|TRBV5-1|TRBD1|TRBJ1-3
TGCGCCAGCAGCTGGACAGGGGTTGGAAACACCATATATTTT
CASSWTGVGNTIYF
>.|TRBV6-5|.|TRBJ2-1
TGTGCCAGCGGACGGGGGGCCGGCTACAATGAGCAGTTCTTC
CASGRGAGYNEQFF
>.|TRBV19|.|TRBJ1-1
TGTGCCAGTTCAAGACATCTGAACACTGAAGCTTTCTTT
CASSRHLNTEAFF
>few|TRBV30|.|TRBJ1-2
TGTGCCTGGAAACCCGGGGTAGACTACACCTTC
CAWKPGVDYTF
>.|TRBV7-2|.|TRBJ1-5
TGTGCCAGCAGCTTCACAGGTTACAATCAGCCCCAGCATTTT
CASSFTGYNQPQHF
>once|TRBV7-9|TRBD1|TRBJ2-5
TGTGCCAGCAGCGCAGGACAGGGGGTGGGGGGTCAAGAGACCCAGTACTTC
CASSAGQGVGGQETQYF
>.|TRBV7-2|TRBD2|TRBJ2-7
TGTGCCAGCCGCCCTAGCGGGAGCGTTGGCCTCGAGCAGTACTTC
CASRPSGSVGLEQYF
>.|TRBV6-5|.|TRBJ1-1
TGTGCCAGCACCCGGGACACCTTGAACACTGAAGCTTTCTTT
CASTRDTLNTEAFF
>once|TRBV7-8|TRBD2|TRBJ2-1
TGTGCCAGCAGGCGGGGGGGCTACTCCTACAATGAGCAGTTCTTC
CASRRGGYSYNEQFF
>.|TRBV5-6|.|TRBJ1-2
TGTGCCAGCAGCCCAGGGGCGGCCTACTATGGCTACACCTTC
CASSPGAAYYGYTF
>.|TRBV4-2|.|TRBJ2-3
TGTGCCAGCAGCCAAGTAGACGGAGACACAGATACGCAGTATTTT
CASSQVDGDTDTQYF
>.|TRBV7-9|.|TRBJ1-3
TGTGCCAGCAGACCTCGACAGCTCTCTGGAAACACCATATATTTT
CASRPRQLSGNTIYF
>.|TRBV11-3|.|TRBJ2-7
TGTGCCAGCAGCTCGCGGGACCGACCCTTCTACGAGCAGTACTTC
CASSSRDRPFYEQYF
>.|TRBV12-2|.|TRBJ1-1
TGTGCAAGTCGCTCCCGTAATGAAATCACAGGGGAGAACACTGAAGCTTTCTTT
CASRSRNEITGENTEAFF
>.|TRBV30|.|TRBJ2-5
TGTGCCTGGAGAGGGGGGGGTTTTCGGCAGTACTTC
CAWRGGGFRQYF
>.|TRBV5-8|.|TRBJ2-5
TGTGCCAGCAGCTCCCCGGGAGTTAAGACCCAGTACTTC
CASSSPGVKTQYF
>.|TRBV5-1|.|TRBJ2-3
TGCGCCAGCAGCTTGGGCGGCCTCACAGATACGCAGTATTTT
CASSLGGLTDTQYF
>.|TRBV5-6|.|TRBJ1-5
TGTGCCAGCAGCTTGGGGGGGCTCTATCAGCCCCAGCATTTT
CASSLGGLYQPQHF
>.|TRBV30|.|TRBJ1-4
TGTGCCTGGAGTGTAAGGCAGGTTAATGAAAAACTGTTTTTT
CAWSVRQVNEKLFF
>once|TRBV20-1|.|TRBJ1-2
TGCAGTGGGCTGGACAGAGGAGGCTACACCTTC
CSGLDRGGYTF
>.|TRBV30|.|TRBJ2-5
TGTGCCTGGAGTGTATTTGGGGCAATCCAAGAGACCCAGTACTTC
CAWSVFGAIQETQYF
>.|TRBV7-9|TRBD2|TRBJ2-3
TGTGCCAGCAGCCTCGTTCGACTAGCGGGACTAACAGATACGCAGTATTTT
CASSLVRLAGLTDTQYF
>.|TRBV19|TRBD2|TRBJ2-3
TGTGCCAGTTCTGGCGGGGGTAGCACAGATACGCAGTATTTT
CASSGGGSTDTQYF
>.|TRBV5-6|.|TRBJ2-5
TGTGCCAGCAGCTCACAGAATCAAGAGACCCAGTACTTC
CASSSQNQETQYF
>.|TRBV5-1|.|TRBJ2-3
TGCGCCAGCAGCTTGGGGCAGGGGTCGGCAGATACGCAGTATTTT
CASSLGQGSADTQYF
>.|TRBV7-3|TRBD1|TRBJ1-2
TGTGCCAGCAGCACGGACAGGGACGGCTACACCTTC
CASSTDRDGYTF
>.|TRBV5-1|TRBD1|TRBJ1-3
TGCGCCAGCAGCTTGCGGACAGGTCTCTCTGGAAACACCATATATTTT
CASSLRTGLSGNTIYF
>.|TRBV6-5|.|TRBJ1-6
TGTGCCAGCAGTACGAACAGTCACGATTCACCCCTCCACTTT
CASSTNSHDSPLHF
>.|TRBV5-1|TRBD2|TRBJ2-5
TGCGCCAGCAGACCCGGACTAGCGGGAGAACGGCAAGAGACCCAGTACTTC
CASRPGLAGERQETQYF
>.|TRBV6-5|TRBD1|TRBJ1-2
TGTGCCAGCAGTTACCGGGGACAGGGGTATGGCTACACCTTC
CASSYRGQGYGYTF
>once|TRBV2|.|TRBJ2-1
TGTGCCAGCAGTCTACGGTCCCTATGGAGCAATGAGCAGTTCTTC
CASSLRSLWSNEQFF
>few|TRBV11-3|TRBD1|TRBJ1-2
TGTGCCAGCAGCAAACCGGGACAGGGGGTTGGTGGCTACACCTTC
CASSKPGQGVGGYTF
>.|TRBV5-1|TRBD1|TRBJ2-3
TGCGCCAGCAGCGAACAAGGACAGGGGGGAGATACGCAGTATTTT
CASSEQGQGGDTQYF
>.|TRBV2|TRBD2|TRBJ2-1
TGTGCCAGCAGGACTAGCGGGGTACATGAGCAGTTCTTC
CASRTSGVHEQFF
>.|TRBV5-1|TRBD2|TRBJ2-1
TGCGCCAGCAGCTTGGTCTCTAGCGGCAATGAGCAGTTCTTC
CASSLVSSGNEQFF
>few|TRBV7-9|.|TRBJ2-6
TGTGCCAGCAGCTTCATCGGGGCCAACGTCCTGACTTTC
CASSFIGANVLTF
>.|TRBV5-6|TRBD1|TRBJ2-2
TGTGCCAGCAGGAAGATGACAGGGTATGAAAACACCGGGGAGCTGTTTTTT
CASRKMTGYENTGELFF
>.|TRBV7-2|.|TRBJ1-2
TGTGCCAGCAGCTTAGTCGTCAGAACAGGAAAAGATGGCTACACCTTC
CASSLVVRTGKDGYTF
>.|TRBV9|TRBD1|TRBJ1-4
TGTGCCAGCAGCGTAAGCGGGACAGGGAATGAAAAACTGTTTTTT
CASSVSGTGNEKLFF
>once|TRBV19|.|TRBJ1-1
TGTGCCAGTACTTGGGGGCTAAACACTGAAGCTTTCTTT
CASTWGLNTEAFF
>.|TRBV19|.|TRBJ2-1
TGTGCCAGGACGGACAGAGCGCATTACAATGAGCAGTTCTTC
CARTDRAHYNEQFF
>once|TRBV5-1|TRBD2|TRBJ2-3
TGCGCCAGCAGCTCCGGGACTAGCGGGAGGTGGGATACGCAGTATTTT
CASSSGTSGRWDTQYF
>.|TRBV7-8|TRBD1|TRBJ1-5
TGTGCCAGCAGCACTGGGACAGGGGGCGGGCAGCCCCAGCATTTT
CASSTGTGGGQPQHF
>.|TRBV10-3|TRBD1|TRBJ2-1
TGTGCCATCAGTGACAACAGGGGGACGGCTTCCTATGAGCAGTTCTTC
CAISDNRGTASYEQFF